These 3 T cell receptor beta chains share one sample of origin, sequenced in a study of blood T cell repertoires in COVID-19. Sequencing was performed with immunoSEQ multiplex PCR; in TCRdb, only in-frame clones are kept and a portion is missing. The table shows about 290,000 clones, with approximately 91% occurring only once. The specimen was peripheral blood. The receptors originated from a middle-aged woman who had recovered from COVID-19.

The rearrangement links TRBV3-1 (or the pseudogene TRBV3-2) to TRBJ2-3; no clear D. The germline V gene has CDR1 LGHDT and CDR2 YNNKEL (reference sequence). The CDR3 extends over 15 amino acids. Trimming took off 0 bases at V and 3 bases at J, with 10 bases between the two ends. The CDR3 DNA sequence: TGTGCCAGCAGCCAAGACCCAGCTAGGACAGATACGCAGTATTTT. Its protein product is CASSQDPARTDTQYF.

V usage is TRBV5-1 and J usage is TRBJ2-3; TRBD1 might be the D (6 bases). The V gene's germline CDR1 is SGHRS and CDR2 YFSETQ. This CDR3 is 12 amino acids long. V lost 4 bases and J lost 6, with 9 bases in between. CDR3 loop: CASSVTGDTQYF. As DNA, the CDR3 is TGCGCCAGCAGCGTCACAGGGGATACGCAGTATTTT.

The chain uses TRBV6-5 and TRBJ2-3, with 8 bases aligning to TRBD1. Germline V lookup: CDR1 MNHEY, CDR2 SVGAGI. The CDR3 is 14 amino acids. V lost 6 bases and J lost 2; bases outside the gene matches: 4. Written as DNA, the CDR3 is TGTGCCAGCAGCAGGGGGCAGTTCACAGATACGCAGTATTTT. Encoded protein: CASSRGQFTDTQYF.